The 25 T cell receptor beta chains below all came from one sample that was sequenced in a study of T cell responses to AZD1222 COVID-19 vaccine. TCRdb's copy holds only in-frame clones and misses some; the assay was immunoSEQ multiplex PCR. Of 95,000 to 150,000 clones in the sample, about 90% were seen once. Sequencing used peripheral blood, obtained on day 0 of AZD1222 vaccination. The source of these receptors is an adult in good health.

V usage is TRBV23-1 and J usage is TRBJ1-3; D call uncertain. TRBV23-1 is annotated as an ORF whose role is uncertain. CDR3 length: 19 residues. Trimming stripped 0 bases from V and 0 bases from J, with 18 bases between. CDR3 sequence: CASSQSDGEGLISGNTIYF. The CDR3, as DNA: TGCGCCAGCAGTCAATCCGACGGCGAAGGGTTGATCTCTGGAAACACCATATATTTT.

This rearrangement joins TRBV7-9 to TRBJ2-5; D is ambiguous. Trimming left V 2 bases short and J 0 bases short, with 4 bases between. The CDR3 is 13 amino acids. CDR1 and CDR2 from the germline V gene are SEHNR and FQNEAQ (reference sequence). The CDR3 DNA sequence: TGTGCCAGCAGCTTACAGGACCAAGAGACCCAGTACTTC. Amino acid sequence: CASSLQDQETQYF.

J is TRBJ2-3 and V is TRBV27; D possibly corresponds to TRBD2 (5 bases). The V and J ends lost 3 bases and 6 bases respectively, with 10 bases between them. CDR1 and CDR2 (germline): MNHEY, SMNVEV (reference sequence). CDR3 size: 13 residues. CDR3 protein: CASSFYRGDTQYF. The CDR3, as DNA: TGTGCCAGCAGTTTCTACCGAGGGGATACGCAGTATTTT.

The chain links TRBV9 to TRBJ2-3; the match to TRBD2 covers 10 bases. Germline trimming cut 2 bases from V and 3 bases from J; bases unmatched to any gene: 6. CDR3 length: 16 amino acids. The germline CDR1 and CDR2 sequences are SGDLS and YYNGEE. As DNA, the CDR3 is TGTGCCAGCAGCGTTCAAGCGGGGGGGCGTACAGATACGCAGTATTTT. Its translation: CASSVQAGGRTDTQYF.

CDR3 in amino acids: CASSRFDRVGPQHF. The DNA of the CDR3 is TGTGCCAGCAGTCGTTTCGACAGGGTAGGCCCCCAGCATTTT. This chain connects TRBV6-2 or TRBV6-3 to TRBJ1-5; 7 bases fit TRBD1. The CDR3 runs 14 residues. V lost 5 bases and J lost 10; bases outside the gene matches: 11. Germline V gene sequence: CDR1 MNHEY, CDR2 SVGEGT.

The chain joins TRBV27 to TRBJ2-7; 9 bases are shared with TRBD1. V was pared by 2 bases and J by 6 bases, with 5 bases of the junction left unmatched. Germline V lookup: CDR1 MNHEY, CDR2 SMNVEV (reference sequence). There are 14 residues in the CDR3. CDR3 sequence (DNA): TGTGCCAGCAGTTTAGAGGGACAGGGTGGCGAGCAGTACTTC. Protein sequence: CASSLEGQGGEQYF.

The rearrangement uses TRBV28 and TRBJ2-7, with a tentative D call TRBD1 (6 bases). CDR1 MDHEN and CDR2 SYDVKM come from the germline V gene. Trimming cost V 6 bases and J 7 bases, with 19 bases left between them. The CDR3 is 14 amino acids. For the CDR3, the DNA is TGTGCCAGCAGGGGCTGGGCAGGGGCCGTGGAGCAGTACTTC. Its protein is CASRGWAGAVEQYF.

The CDR3 DNA reads as TGTGCCAGCAGAAGCGGACTAGCGGCCTACCAAGAGACCCAGTACTTC. Translation gives CASRSGLAAYQETQYF. The chain has TRBV6-6 and TRBJ2-5; 10 nucleotides agree with TRBD2. The CDR3 has 16 residues. The germline CDR1 and CDR2 sequences are MNHNY and SVGAGI (reference sequence). V gave up 6 bases and J gave up 0 bases; unmatched junction bases: 7.

The chain joins TRBV28 to TRBJ1-3, with D hard to call. V was pared by 6 bases and J by 1 base, with 16 bases between. Germline assignment: CDR1 MDHEN and CDR2 SYDVKM. The CDR3 is 16 amino acids. DNA for the CDR3: TGTGCCAGCAGACCGCCCCCCTTCCGATCTGGAAACACCATATATTTT. Protein sequence: CASRPPPFRSGNTIYF.

The chain employs TRBV4-3 and TRBJ2-3; D uncertain. V gave up 0 bases and J gave up 0 bases, with 10 bases separating them. The CDR3 is 16 residues long. Germline CDR1 LGHNA, CDR2 YSLEER. The CDR3 bases are TGCGCCAGCAGCCAAGAATGGCGGAGCAGCACAGATACGCAGTATTTT. It translates to CASSQEWRSSTDTQYF.

This rearrangement joins TRBV4-1 to TRBJ1-2, with D possibly TRBD1 on 6 matching bases. The CDR3 spans 14 residues. V lost 1 base to trimming and J lost 5 bases, with 11 bases between them. Germline V gives CDR1 MGHRA, CDR2 YSYEKL. CDR3 sequence (DNA): TGCGCCAGCAGCCAAGCACAGGGTGAATATGGCTACACCTTC. It is translated as CASSQAQGEYGYTF.

The chain is built from TRBV3-1 (or the pseudogene TRBV3-2) and TRBJ1-1, with D perhaps matching TRBD1 (5 bases). Trimming took 0 bases from V and 3 from J, leaving 17 bases between them. The CDR3 consists of 17 residues. Germline-derived CDR1 and CDR2 are LGHDT and YNNKEL (reference sequence). DNA of the CDR3: TGTGCCAGCAGCCAAGATCTGGGTAGCAGGGCCCACACTGAAGCTTTCTTT. Its protein is CASSQDLGSRAHTEAFF.

The rearrangement joins TRBV24-1 to TRBJ2-1, with TRBD1 identical over 9 bases. Unmatched junction bases numbered 11, after V lost 9 bases and J lost 6 bases. The CDR3 totals 15 residues. Germline CDR1 is KGHDR and CDR2 is SFDVKD. CDR3 residues: CATERTGDSSNEQFF. As DNA, the CDR3 is TGTGCCACCGAAAGGACAGGGGATTCGAGCAATGAGCAGTTCTTC.

This chain links TRBV11-2 with TRBJ2-1; 14 nucleotides align to TRBD2. CDR3 size: 17 residues. V lost 6 bases and J lost 5; bases outside the gene matches: 9. Germline lookup yields CDR1 SGHAT and CDR2 FQNNGV. CDR3 sequence reads: CASSLTPGLAGDNEQFF. DNA of the CDR3: TGTGCCAGCAGTCTTACTCCGGGACTAGCGGGAGACAATGAGCAGTTCTTC. Complete variable domain (other parts from reference TRBV11-2 and TRBJ2-1): EAGVAQSPRYKIIEKRQSVAFWCNPISGHATLYWYQQILGQGPKLLIQFQNNGVVDDSQLPKDRFSAERLKGVDSTLKIQPAKLEDSAVYLCASSLTPGLAGDNEQFFGPGTRLTVL.

The chain carries TRBV7-2 and TRBJ2-1; 11 bases map to TRBD2. The germline gives CDR1 SGHTA, CDR2 FQGNSA. Trimming at V came to 5 bases and at J to 7 bases, leaving 16 bases not matched to a gene. This CDR3 spans 18 amino acids. The CDR3 region has the DNA TGTGCCAGCAGCCTAGTCCTAGCGGGGGGCTGGTGGGCTAATGAGCAGTTCTTC. Amino acid sequence: CASSLVLAGGWWANEQFF.

The genes are TRBV4-3 and TRBJ1-1; possibly TRBD1 for D (5 bases). Deletions cut 1 base from V and 10 bases from J, with 16 bases between. Germline CDR1 is LGHNA and CDR2 is YSLEER. The CDR3 spans 14 residues. The DNA for the CDR3 is TGCGCCAGCAGCCAAGGGGGGGTTGGACGGGGAGCTTTCTTT. Amino acid sequence: CASSQGGVGRGAFF.

This chain connects TRBV27 to TRBJ2-7; tentative D call: TRBD1 (6 bases). Trimming shortened V by 6 bases and J by 2 bases, and 17 bases separated the two germline ends. The CDR3 extends over 15 amino acids. Germline V gene lookup returns CDR1 MNHEY and CDR2 SMNVEV (reference sequence). CDR3 bases: TGTGCCAGCAGCCCTCGAACAGGGACCACCTACGAGCAGTACTTC. Protein sequence: CASSPRTGTTYEQYF.

The gene calls are TRBV30 and TRBJ2-1; TRBD2 agrees at 7 bases. The CDR3 is made up of 14 amino acids. After removal of 4 bases from V and 4 bases from J, the junction contained 7 bases not matched to a gene. CDR1 is GTSNPN, CDR2 SVGIG, per germline (reference sequence). CDR3 DNA sequence: TGTGCCTGGATTCCGGGACTACCTTACAATGAGCAGTTCTTC. It specifies CAWIPGLPYNEQFF.

This clone has only one observation. The chain's CDR3 is CAASYTIYSNQPQHF. Written as DNA, the CDR3 is TGTGCCGCCAGTTACACAATATATAGCAATCAGCCCCAGCATTTT. V and J are TRBV19 and TRBJ1-5; D unclear. Trimming took off 11 bases at V and 0 bases at J, with 17 bases between the two ends. Germline lookup yields CDR1 LNHDA and CDR2 SQIVND (reference sequence). The CDR3 runs 15 residues.

The J gene is TRBJ1-1, the V gene TRBV7-2; weak D call: TRBD1 (6 bases). Germline values: CDR1 SGHTA, CDR2 FQGNSA. Deletions cut 1 base from V and 2 bases from J, with 8 bases between. This CDR3 is 14 amino acids long. The CDR3 region has the DNA TGTGCCAGCAGCTTAGACAGGGTAAACACTGAAGCTTTCTTT. Translated: CASSLDRVNTEAFF. Full variable domain (rest looked up from reference TRBV7-2 and TRBJ1-1): GAGVSQSPSNKVTEKGKDVELRCDPISGHTALYWYRQSLGQGLEFLIYFQGNSAPDKSGLPSDRFSAERTGGSVSTLTIQRTQQEDSAVYLCASSLDRVNTEAFFGQGTRLTVV.

The chain links TRBV12-3 or TRBV12-4 to TRBJ1-2; D is undetermined. The CDR3 is made up of 11 amino acids. The V and J ends lost 3 bases and 8 bases respectively, with 7 bases between them. The CDR3 DNA sequence: TGTGCCAGCAGTTTGAGGGAGGGCTACACCTTC. It yields the protein CASSLREGYTF.

Remarks on this clone: Other DNA sequences in this sample translate to the same CDR3. V and J are TRBV30 and TRBJ1-2; D is possibly TRBD1 (6 bases). CDR1 is GTSNPN and CDR2 is SVGIG in the germline V gene (reference sequence). V lost 5 bases and J lost 2, with 6 bases in between. This CDR3 is built from 11 residues. CDR3 sequence reads: CAWGQNYGYTF. The CDR3 DNA sequence: TGTGCCTGGGGACAGAACTATGGCTACACCTTC.

The rearrangement links TRBV2 to TRBJ2-5; 9 nucleotides agree with TRBD1. J gave up 5 bases and V 11 bases, and 3 bases lay outside the gene matches. This CDR3 has 11 residues. Per germline, CDR1 SNHLY and CDR2 FYNNEI. DNA for the CDR3: TGTGCCGGCGACAGGGGGGAGACCCAGTACTTC. Translation: CAGDRGETQYF.

V usage is TRBV6-5 and J usage is TRBJ2-7; perhaps TRBD1 as D (5 bases). CDR1 and CDR2 (germline): MNHEY, SVGAGI. This CDR3 comprises 13 residues. V was clipped by 2 bases and J by 10 bases, with 15 bases between them. The CDR3 protein is CASSYDSTYGQYF. DNA for the CDR3: TGTGCCAGCAGTTACGACAGTACTTACGGACAGTACTTC.

This clone is a singleton in its sample. The V call is TRBV6-1, the J call TRBJ2-7; the D is unclear. CDR1 is MNHNS, CDR2 SASEGT, per germline. V was trimmed by 3 bases and J by 4 bases, leaving 4 bases between them. The CDR3 runs to 11 residues. The CDR3 DNA follows: TGTGCCAGCAGTGACGGGTACGAGCAGTACTTC. It specifies CASSDGYEQYF.